This T cell receptor (beta chain) was sequenced for a study of CD8 T cells in Susac syndrome. With random hexamers, reverse transcription was performed on about 0.5 to 1 ug of RNA. By means of immunoSEQ multiplex PCR, TCR beta CDR3 spanning 54 Vbeta and 13 Jbeta underwent amplification. Using its own MiXCR run on the immunoSEQ multiplex PCR reads, TCRdb lists one record per CDR3 protein. The data show about 180,000 distinct CDR3 sequences, 85% to 95% seen once. The T cells that were sequenced for TCR beta were CD8+ and CD4+ cells from blood. In contrast to the negatively isolated CD8+ and CD4+ T cells, TEMRA cells were FACS-enriched. V lost 6 bases to trimming and J lost 7 bases; unmatched junction nucleotides: 4. This CDR3 is 13 amino acids long. CDR1 SNHLY and CDR2 FYNNEI come from the germline V gene.

Input material: CD8+ T cells from PBMCs. The rearrangement joins TRBV2 to TRBJ2-7; TRBD2 matches at 12 bases. This TCR was sampled from a human donor with multiple sclerosis. The CDR3 DNA sequence: TGTGCCAGCAGCGCCGGACTAGCGGGAGAGCAGTACTTC. Protein product: CASSAGLAGEQYF.